This T cell receptor (beta chain) came from a study of response to subunit inactivated influenza vaccine. In TCRdb, the RT-PCR reads were re-called with MiXCR into one record per CDR3 protein. The table shows almost 600,000 distinct CDR3 sequences, with around 13% occurring only once. Notes on the study in general: After each seasonal influenza vaccination, few new T cells are recruited, the authors suggested.

On this clonotype itself: Its antigen is undetermined.

The TCR sequence derives from a man aged 45-65 years who received an inactivated influenza vaccine. The sequences come from PBMCs from blood, collected about 13 days after vaccination.

The CDR3 loop reads CASKQGATSYEQYF. The CDR3, as DNA: TGTGCCAGCAAACAGGGGGCCACCTCCTACGAGCAGTACTTC. The rearrangement links TRBV6-1 to TRBJ2-7, with 9 bases aligning to TRBD1. The J segment lost 0 bases and the V segment lost 7 bases, leaving 4 bases of the junction unmatched. The CDR3 has 14 residues. CDR1 and CDR2 (germline): MNHNS, SASEGT.